One sample yielded the 7 T cell receptor beta chains listed below, sequenced in a study of blood T cell repertoires in COVID-19. Some clones are missing from TCRdb's copy, which holds only in-frame ones; the method was immunoSEQ multiplex PCR. The table lists around 250,000 clones, 65% to 90% of them singletons. Sequencing was carried out using PBMCs or T cells enriched from blood (not recorded which). The origin of the receptors is a man between 18 and 35 years old who had recovered from COVID-19.

V is TRBV7-2 and J is TRBJ1-2, with D perhaps TRBD1 (6 bases). CDR1 SGHTA and CDR2 FQGNSA come from the germline V gene. Trimming removed 4 bases from V and 5 bases from J, with 11 bases in between. CDR3 length: 13 amino acids. The CDR3 DNA reads TGTGCCAGCAGCTCCAAACAGGGATATGGCTACACCTTC. This encodes CASSSKQGYGYTF.

In its sample, this clone was seen a few times. The V call is TRBV11-2, the J call TRBJ2-2, with 9 bases that match TRBD2. This CDR3 contains 17 residues. The germline V gene has CDR1 SGHAT and CDR2 FQNNGV. The V gene end was trimmed by 6 bases and the J gene end by 5 bases; junction bases not matched to a gene: 13. The CDR3 DNA reads TGTGCCAGCAGGAGCGGGAGGTGGGACCCGGGGACCGGGGAGCTGTTTTTT. Translated: CASRSGRWDPGTGELFF. Filled out from reference TRBV11-2 and TRBJ2-2, the complete variable domain reads EAGVAQSPRYKIIEKRQSVAFWCNPISGHATLYWYQQILGQGPKLLIQFQNNGVVDDSQLPKDRFSAERLKGVDSTLKIQPAKLEDSAVYLCASRSGRWDPGTGELFFGEGSRLTVL.

The V gene is TRBV29-1, the J gene TRBJ2-5, with a possible D match to TRBD2 (5 bases). V lost 4 bases and J 6 bases, leaving 15 bases between the germline ends. Germline CDR1 reads SQVTM; CDR2 reads ANQGSEA. The CDR3 is 13 residues long. The CDR3 DNA reads TGCAGCGTTGGAATCGGGAATGGCAAGACCCAGTACTTC. Its translation: CSVGIGNGKTQYF.

This chain connects TRBV24-1 to TRBJ2-5; possibly TRBD1 for D (6 bases). Germline values: CDR1 KGHDR, CDR2 SFDVKD. V dropped 2 bases and J dropped 0 bases, with 12 bases sitting between them. This CDR3 is 16 amino acids long. This chain's CDR3 is CATSDSEDSYQETQYF. The CDR3 DNA reads as TGTGCCACCAGTGATTCCGAGGACAGCTACCAAGAGACCCAGTACTTC.

The sample holds one count of this clone. This rearrangement joins TRBV10-3 to TRBJ2-3; 8 nucleotides match TRBD2. V dropped 7 bases and J dropped 5; count of bases not matched to a gene: 5. CDR1 and CDR2 (germline): ENHRY, SYGVKD. The CDR3 sequence is 13 residues long. DNA for the CDR3: TGTGCCATCACCGGGGGGGCCCAAGATACGCAGTATTTT. It translates to CAITGGAQDTQYF.

This CDR3 reads CASSPGGSGAWNEQFF. The DNA for the CDR3 is TGTGCCAGCAGTCCGGGGGGTAGCGGGGCCTGGAATGAGCAGTTCTTC. This rearrangement joins TRBV27 to TRBJ2-1, with 8 nucleotides matching TRBD2. V shed 5 bases, J shed 7 bases, and the junction held 13 bases outside the gene matches. CDR3 size: 16 residues. Germline V gives CDR1 MNHEY, CDR2 SMNVEV (reference sequence).

The rearrangement joins TRBV3-1 (or the pseudogene TRBV3-2) to TRBJ2-5; D might be TRBD1 (5 bases). The germline V gene has CDR1 LGHDT and CDR2 YNNKEL (reference sequence). The length of the CDR3 is 13 residues. V was cut by 4 bases and J by 3 bases, with 9 bases left in between. The CDR3 DNA sequence: TGTGCCAGCAGCCCCGACAGAAAAGAGACCCAGTACTTC. Its protein is CASSPDRKETQYF.